This section outlines one T cell receptor beta chain sequence together with its context. What it binds is unknown. This entry belongs to a study of human T cells and chemical hapten exposure. Turning to the study itself: Skin of the upper inner arm, around 2 cm by around 2 cm, received 2% DPC for sensitization. Enrolled patients were predominantly female and had alopecia areata, totalis or universalis.

Overall study findings and caveats: Expanded TCRs clustered into significantly more large CDR3 similarity groups than controls, the analysis revealed.

TCRdb recomputed calls from the RACE reads with MiXCR, one row per CDR3 protein. The sample includes approximately 77,000 distinct CDR3 sequences, 14% of them seen just once. Time point denoted: pre-sensitization, week 0. Treatment defined: therapeutic diphenylcyclopropenone sensitization with weekly scalp DPC. The CDR3 contains 16 residues. The ends lost 3 bases at V and 1 base at J; junction bases unmatched: 3. CDR1 and CDR2 from the germline V gene are SSHAT and FNYEAQ (reference sequence). The chain employs TRBV7-7 and TRBJ2-2, with 9 bases that match TRBD2. Sequences were derived from whole blood, sampled in connection with sensitization to the hapten diphenylcyclopropenone (DPC). This receptor was obtained from a woman in her forties or fifties with alopecia areata. Some clones in this sample may be carry-over from other donors' samples. CDR3 region: CASSFAGGMNTGELFF. The CDR3 region has the DNA TGTGCCAGCAGCTTTGCGGGAGGGATGAACACCGGGGAGCTGTTTTTT.